The clone carrying this TCR beta chain appeared many times. What it binds is unknown. The sample is drawn from a study of regulatory T cells in long-lasting Graves disease. Study as a whole: Graves' patients (newly diagnosed) had been on antithyroid drugs under 3 months.

Study-wide findings and caveats: With persistent disease, TRBV28, TRBJ1-2 and TRBJ2-5 were the favored segments. Patients with persistent Graves' had lower TCR diversity than newly diagnosed patients.

Investigators prepared the TCR beta libraries by applying iRepertoire HTBI primers and Arm-PCR of CDR3 regions. One entry per CDR3 protein results from TCRdb running MiXCR on the multiplex PCR reads. The sample consists of about 360,000 distinct CDR3 sequences, about a sixth of them appearing once. The germline V gene encodes CDR1 SGHRS and CDR2 YFSETQ. V was clipped by 3 bases and J by 0 bases; unmatched bases: 4. This CDR3 is 16 amino acids long. Described time point: newly diagnosed GD, antithyroid drugs for less than 3 months. After RNA was extracted from PBMCs, the TCR library was made from it. In addition, the sample was reused for a study of T cells in Graves' hyperthyroidism and ophthalmopathy.

Here the sequenced sample was peripheral blood mononuclear cells (PBMCs), taken at new diagnosis, from a patient treated with antithyroid drugs. The V and J genes are TRBV5-1 and TRBJ2-7, with TRBD2 matching 12 bases. This receptor was obtained from a woman younger than 35 with Graves disease. Here the CDR3 reads CASSSMTSGSSYEQYF. CDR3 bases: TGCGCCAGCAGCTCGATGACTAGCGGGAGCTCCTACGAGCAGTACTTC.